The 32 T cell receptor beta chains below come from one sample, sequenced in a study of blood T cell repertoires in COVID-19. This table comes from immunoSEQ multiplex PCR, and its TCRdb copy is limited to in-frame clones, with some not included. Of about 220,000 clones listed, around nine tenths are singletons. The sequencing input was peripheral blood. These receptors all stem from a man aged 35-49 years with acute or convalescent COVID-19.

The V and J genes are TRBV6-6 and TRBJ2-2; 8 bases fit TRBD1. The length of the CDR3 is 16 residues. Germline loops: CDR1 MNHNY, CDR2 SVGAGI (reference sequence). The J segment lost 2 bases and the V segment lost 2 bases, leaving 4 bases of the junction unmatched. The CDR3 DNA reads as TGTGCCAGCAGTTACATGGCAGGGGGCAACACCGGGGAGCTGTTTTTT. Protein product: CASSYMAGGNTGELFF.

The count of this clone is one. The V call is TRBV2, the J call TRBJ2-1, with D perhaps TRBD2 (6 bases). Germline values: CDR1 SNHLY, CDR2 FYNNEI. Trimming cost V 10 bases and J 1 base, with 17 bases left between them. This CDR3 spans 15 amino acids. CDR3 in amino acids: CATGREVPSYNEQFF. DNA for the CDR3: TGTGCCACCGGAAGGGAGGTACCTTCCTACAATGAGCAGTTCTTC. Based on the CDR3 plus reference TRBV2 and TRBJ2-1, the full variable domain is EPEVTQTPSHQVTQMGQEVILRCVPISNHLYFYWYRQILGQKVEFLVSFYNNEISEKSEIFDDQFSVERPDGSNFTLKIRSTKLEDSAMYFCATGREVPSYNEQFFGPGTRLTVL.

This clone was seen more than once but under ten times. V gene TRBV19 combines with J gene TRBJ1-1, with D possibly matching TRBD1 (5 bases). Germline lookup yields CDR1 LNHDA and CDR2 SQIVND (reference sequence). The CDR3 runs 15 residues. V was trimmed by 5 bases and J by 4 bases, leaving 17 bases between them. DNA for the CDR3: TGTGCCAGTAGTGGGAGGGTAGGGGCCATCACTGAAGCTTTCTTT. Protein: CASSGRVGAITEAFF.

The CDR3 sequence: CASSTPGEAEPHQPQHF. CDR3 bases: TGTGCCAGTAGTACCCCCGGTGAGGCAGAGCCTCATCAGCCCCAGCATTTT. V is TRBV19 and J is TRBJ1-5, with D hard to call. V dropped 4 bases and J dropped 5 bases, with 21 bases sitting between them. CDR1 is LNHDA, CDR2 SQIVND, per germline (reference sequence). The CDR3 sequence is 17 residues long. Variable domain in full (rest from reference TRBV19 and TRBJ1-5): DGGITQSPKYLFRKEGQNVTLSCEQNLNHDAMYWYRQDPGQGLRLIYYSQIVNDFQKGDIAEGYSVSREKKESFPLTVTSAQKNPTAFYLCASSTPGEAEPHQPQHFGDGTRLSIL.

The chain couples TRBV6-5 to TRBJ2-7; D is perhaps TRBD1 (6 bases). V was cut by 6 bases and J by 7 bases, with 19 bases left in between. The V gene's germline CDR1 is MNHEY and CDR2 SVGAGI. The CDR3 sequence is 14 residues long. This chain's CDR3 is CASRTQQGTREQYF. The CDR3 coding sequence is TGTGCCAGCAGGACACAACAGGGAACAAGGGAGCAGTACTTC.

The rearrangement links TRBV10-2 to TRBJ1-5; no clear D gene. The V end lost 0 bases, the J end lost 6 bases, and 9 bases lay between the germline ends. The CDR3 is 14 residues long. Per the germline V gene, CDR1 is WSHSY and CDR2 is SAAADI. Written as DNA, the CDR3 is TGCGCCAGCAGTGAGTCGAGGCAGACTCAGCCCCAGCATTTT. Its translation is CASSESRQTQPQHF.

The chain carries TRBV12-3 or TRBV12-4 and TRBJ1-2, with D possibly being TRBD1 (5 bases). The CDR3 is 13 residues long. V lost 5 bases to trimming and J lost 1 base, with 8 bases between them. CDR3 coding DNA: TGTGCCAGCAGTCTACAGGATAACTATGGCTACACCTTC. Translated: CASSLQDNYGYTF.

The chain links TRBV13 to TRBJ2-2; TRBD1 matches at 9 bases. This CDR3 spans 16 amino acids. With V trimmed by 2 bases and J by 4 bases, 5 bases remained unmatched. CDR1 is PRHDT and CDR2 is FYEKMQ in the germline V gene (reference sequence). In nucleotides, the CDR3 is TGTGCCAGCAGCTTACTCGGACAGGGGCCCACCGGGGAGCTGTTTTTT. Translated, it gives CASSLLGQGPTGELFF.

The chain couples TRBV7-2 to TRBJ2-7; D possibly corresponds to TRBD2 (5 bases). V shed 5 bases and J shed 4 bases, with 15 bases lying between them. This CDR3 has 14 amino acids. Germline lookup yields CDR1 SGHTA and CDR2 FQGNSA. The CDR3 is CASSPTPGLYEQYF. The CDR3 DNA sequence: TGTGCCAGCAGCCCCACCCCCGGACTTTACGAGCAGTACTTC.

This chain links TRBV3-1 (or the pseudogene TRBV3-2) with TRBJ1-6; TRBD1 is a possible D gene (5 bases). Germline lookup yields CDR1 LGHDT and CDR2 YNNKEL (reference sequence). Between the trimmed V and J ends, which lost 4 bases and 6 bases, there was a span of 10 bases. This CDR3 region has 14 residues. This chain's CDR3 is CASSLVGGNSPLHF. The CDR3 DNA sequence: TGTGCCAGCAGCCTTGTCGGGGGTAATTCACCCCTCCACTTT.

J is TRBJ1-2 and V is TRBV9, with a weak D call TRBD1 (5 bases). V lost 0 bases to trimming and J lost 2 bases, with 14 bases between them. Germline loops: CDR1 SGDLS, CDR2 YYNGEE. CDR3 length: 16 residues. CDR3 residues: CASSVEGQGPNYGYTF. CDR3 DNA: TGTGCCAGCAGCGTAGAAGGGCAGGGCCCCAACTATGGCTACACCTTC.

This clone is a singleton in its sample. The V call is TRBV27, the J call TRBJ1-6; 10 bases match TRBD1. This CDR3 is built from 15 residues. V lost 5 bases, J lost 6 bases, and 4 bases stayed unmatched. Germline V gives CDR1 MNHEY, CDR2 SMNVEV (reference sequence). CDR3 nucleotides: TGTGCCAGCAGTGGACAGGGGGTGGCTAATTCACCCCTCCACTTT. Residues: CASSGQGVANSPLHF.

This chain links TRBV6-5 with TRBJ1-1, with TRBD1 identical over 12 bases. Germline assignment: CDR1 MNHEY and CDR2 SVGAGI. The CDR3 contains 14 residues. The trim removed 8 bases at V and 10 bases at J, leaving 11 bases unmatched. DNA for the CDR3: TGTGCCAGCTTTCCGGGACAGGGGGCTTCAGTAGCTTTCTTT. Protein sequence: CASFPGQGASVAFF.

This clone was observed a few times. This sequence joins TRBV9 and TRBJ2-1; TRBD2 agrees at 7 bases. V lost 4 bases, J lost 3 bases, and 7 bases stayed unmatched. The CDR3 covers 15 residues. Germline loops: CDR1 SGDLS, CDR2 YYNGEE. DNA for the CDR3: TGTGCCAGCAGCCCCAGCGGGGAACACTACAATGAGCAGTTCTTC. This sequence encodes CASSPSGEHYNEQFF. Full variable domain (missing parts from reference TRBV9 and TRBJ2-1): DSGVTQTPKHLITATGQRVTLRCSPRSGDLSVYWYQQSLDQGLQFLIQYYNGEERAKGNILERFSAQQFPDLHSELNLSSLELGDSALYFCASSPSGEHYNEQFFGPGTRLTVL.

The chain links TRBV30 to TRBJ1-1, with D hard to call. The CDR3 runs 13 residues. Per the germline V gene, CDR1 is GTSNPN and CDR2 is SVGIG (reference sequence). The V end lost 0 bases, the J end lost 5 bases, and 10 bases lay between the germline ends. This CDR3 reads CAWSVQFRTEAFF. The CDR3 DNA sequence: TGTGCCTGGAGTGTACAGTTTCGGACTGAAGCTTTCTTT. The entire variable domain, with the rest obtained from reference TRBV30 and TRBJ1-1, is as follows: SQTIHQWPATLVQPVGSPLSLECTVEGTSNPNLYWYRQAAGRGLQLLFYSVGIGQISSEVPQNLSASRPQDRQFILSSKKLLLSDSGFYLCAWSVQFRTEAFFGQGTRLTVV.

This clone was seen only once. The chain links TRBV27 to TRBJ2-7; 8 bases match TRBD1. J was trimmed by 6 bases and V by 2 bases; bases with no gene match: 6. CDR3 length: 14 amino acids. Germline V CDR1 and CDR2: MNHEY, SMNVEV (reference sequence). The CDR3 DNA reads TGTGCCAGCAGTTTAGGTACAGGGGGATCCGAGCAGTACTTC. Its translation is CASSLGTGGSEQYF.

This clone was picked up one time. The CDR3 spells CASSSGVAKNIQYF. CDR3 DNA sequence: TGCGCCAGCAGTTCAGGGGTAGCCAAAAACATTCAGTACTTC. This sequence joins TRBV10-1 and TRBJ2-4; a weak D match, TRBD1 (6 bases). Trimming took 5 bases from V and 0 from J, leaving 8 bases between them. The CDR3 runs 14 residues. Germline V CDR1 and CDR2: WNHNN, SYGVQD (reference sequence).

This chain connects TRBV5-4 to TRBJ2-7; no clear D. V was shortened by 3 bases and J by 6 bases, with 13 bases between the two germline ends. This CDR3 comprises 13 residues. Germline loops: CDR1 SGHNT, CDR2 YYREEE (reference sequence). The CDR3 reads CASSSTRLREQYF. As DNA, the CDR3 is TGTGCCAGCAGCTCTACCCGGTTGCGCGAGCAGTACTTC.

This chain uses TRBV9 with TRBJ2-2, with 8 bases matching TRBD1. Per the germline V gene, CDR1 is SGDLS and CDR2 is YYNGEE. This CDR3 comprises 17 residues. V was pared by 1 base and J by 5 bases, with 10 bases of the junction left unmatched. The CDR3 here is CASSVNIQGGRTGELFF. The CDR3 coding sequence is TGTGCCAGCAGCGTAAATATACAGGGGGGCCGTACCGGGGAGCTGTTTTTT.

This chain links TRBV19 with TRBJ1-5, with D possibly being TRBD1 (5 bases). Per the germline V gene, CDR1 is LNHDA and CDR2 is SQIVND (reference sequence). Trimming took off 6 bases at V and 4 bases at J, with 13 bases between the two ends. There are 14 residues in the CDR3. The CDR3 loop reads CASSPRGENQPQHF. CDR3 nucleotide sequence: TGTGCCAGTAGCCCCCGGGGGGAAAATCAGCCCCAGCATTTT.

The chain carries TRBV5-1 and TRBJ1-1, with TRBD1 matching over 9 bases. The V gene end was trimmed by 3 bases and the J gene end by 7 bases; junction bases not matched to a gene: 10. The CDR3 contains 15 residues. Per the germline V gene, CDR1 is SGHRS and CDR2 is YFSETQ. The DNA of the CDR3 is TGCGCCAGCAGCTCCCGGACAGGGGTAGTCCATGAAGCTTTCTTT. Its translation: CASSSRTGVVHEAFF.

This rearrangement joins TRBV7-9 to TRBJ2-3, with D tentatively TRBD1 (5 bases). This CDR3 has 16 residues. Trimming stripped 4 bases from V and 0 bases from J, with 14 bases between. Germline V gene data show CDR1 as SEHNR and CDR2 as FQNEAQ (reference sequence). CDR3 coding DNA: TGTGCCAGCAGCTCGGTAGGGGCGGAGAGCACAGATACGCAGTATTTT. This codes for CASSSVGAESTDTQYF.

The rearrangement links TRBV18 to TRBJ2-7; D is uncertain. The V and J ends lost 6 bases and 3 bases respectively, with 6 bases between them. The CDR3 runs to 11 residues. The germline V gene encodes CDR1 KGHSH and CDR2 LQKENI. Here the CDR3 DNA reads TGTGCCAGCTCCTACGACTACGAGCAGTACTTC. Amino acid sequence: CASSYDYEQYF. Full variable domain (remainder filled in from reference TRBV18 and TRBJ2-7): NAGVMQNPRHLVRRRGQEARLRCSPMKGHSHVYWYRQLPEEGLKFMVYLQKENIIDESGMPKERFSAEFPKEGPSILRIQQVVRGDSAAYFCASSYDYEQYFGPGTRLTVT.

The chain uses TRBV28 and TRBJ2-7, with TRBD2 as a possible D gene (6 bases). The V gene's germline CDR1 is MDHEN and CDR2 SYDVKM. The CDR3 spans 13 residues. Trimming shortened V by 6 bases and J by 4 bases, and 13 bases separated the two germline ends. The chain's CDR3 is CASSLPGRYEQYF. CDR3 coding DNA: TGTGCCAGCAGCCTCCCAGGGAGGTACGAGCAGTACTTC.

The gene calls are TRBV6-2 or TRBV6-3 and TRBJ2-7; possibly TRBD2 for D (6 bases). Germline V gives CDR1 MNHEY, CDR2 SVGEGT. The CDR3 spans 16 residues. Trimming removed 2 bases at V and 4 bases at J, with 18 bases between. CDR3 DNA: TGTGCCAGCAGTTACGAGGCTGCGGCCGGAGGGTACGAGCAGTACTTC. Its protein product is CASSYEAAAGGYEQYF.

Notes on this clone: The DNA is left out, because the CDR3 cannot be placed on it with certainty; the CDR3 is given as TCRdb lists it. The genes are TRBV5-4 and TRBJ1-4; the table's D call, TRBD1, was not checked against the DNA. The CDR3 has 14 amino acids, counting both end residues. CDR1 and CDR2 (germline): SGHNT, YYREEE (reference sequence). The CDR3: CASSSSGQGRKLFF.

This sequence joins TRBV11-2 and TRBJ2-7; 8 nucleotides align to TRBD2. V shed 5 bases, J shed 5 bases, and the junction held 8 bases outside the gene matches. CDR1 is SGHAT and CDR2 is FQNNGV in the germline V gene. The CDR3 is 14 residues long. The CDR3 sequence is CASSRGGGEHEQYF. The CDR3 DNA reads as TGTGCCAGCAGCCGGGGGGGAGGTGAGCACGAGCAGTACTTC.

The chain couples TRBV4-2 to TRBJ2-2; the D gene is possibly TRBD1 (6 bases). The CDR3 contains 19 residues. Germline CDR1 and CDR2: LGHNA and YNFKEQ. The V end lost 0 bases, the J end lost 4 bases, and 21 bases lay between the germline ends. The DNA of the CDR3 is TGTGCCAGCAGCCAAGATCTCCTGGGGTCCAGGGGTCTCACCGGGGAGCTGTTTTTT. This codes for CASSQDLLGSRGLTGELFF.

V usage is TRBV5-4 and J usage is TRBJ2-7, with 7 bases aligning to TRBD1. This CDR3 spans 13 amino acids. Germline V CDR1 and CDR2: SGHNT, YYREEE (reference sequence). The V gene end was trimmed by 7 bases and the J gene end by 2 bases; junction bases not matched to a gene: 6. CDR3 loop: CASGDRDTYEQYF. The CDR3 DNA is TGTGCCAGCGGAGACAGGGACACCTACGAGCAGTACTTC.

Only a few counts were recorded for this clone. The CDR3 sequence: CASNKGEYANEKLFF. CDR3 in DNA: TGTGCCAGCAATAAGGGGGAGTATGCTAATGAAAAACTGTTTTTT. The chain is built from TRBV28 and TRBJ1-4, with TRBD1 as a possible D gene (6 bases). Trimming shortened V by 7 bases and J by 3 bases, and 15 bases separated the two germline ends. The CDR3 is 15 amino acids. Per germline, CDR1 MDHEN and CDR2 SYDVKM.

The chain recombines TRBV7-2 with TRBJ2-7; TRBD1 aligns across 7 bases. J gave up 4 bases and V 0 bases, and 6 bases lay outside the gene matches. Per germline, CDR1 SGHTA and CDR2 FQGNSA. This CDR3 comprises 15 residues. CDR3 loop: CASSLAGQSPYEQYF. The CDR3 DNA sequence: TGTGCCAGCAGCTTAGCGGGACAGTCTCCGTACGAGCAGTACTTC.

V gene TRBV21-1 combines with J gene TRBJ2-7; TRBD1, the D gene given by the table, was not confirmed from the DNA. TRBV21-1 is recorded as a pseudogene. The CDR3 length is 16 residues. The CDR3 coding sequence is TGTGCCAGCGGGACCGCCGGGACAGAAAGCCTCTACGAGCAGTACTTC. Protein product: CASGTAGTESLYEQYF.